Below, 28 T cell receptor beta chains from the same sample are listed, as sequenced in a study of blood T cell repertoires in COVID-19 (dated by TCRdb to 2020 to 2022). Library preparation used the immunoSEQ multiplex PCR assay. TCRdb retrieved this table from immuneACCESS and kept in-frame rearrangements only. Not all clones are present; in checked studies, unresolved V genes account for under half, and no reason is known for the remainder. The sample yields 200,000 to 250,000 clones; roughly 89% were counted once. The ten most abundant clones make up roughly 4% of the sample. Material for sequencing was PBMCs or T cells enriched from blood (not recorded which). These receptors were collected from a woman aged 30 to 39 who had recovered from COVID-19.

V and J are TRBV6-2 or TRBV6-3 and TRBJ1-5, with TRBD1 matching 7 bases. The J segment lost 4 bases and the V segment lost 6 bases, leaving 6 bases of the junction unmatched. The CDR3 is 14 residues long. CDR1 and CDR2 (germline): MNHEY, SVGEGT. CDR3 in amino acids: CASSSGRGNQPQHF. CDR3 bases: TGTGCCAGCAGCTCCGGCAGGGGGAATCAGCCCCAGCATTTT.

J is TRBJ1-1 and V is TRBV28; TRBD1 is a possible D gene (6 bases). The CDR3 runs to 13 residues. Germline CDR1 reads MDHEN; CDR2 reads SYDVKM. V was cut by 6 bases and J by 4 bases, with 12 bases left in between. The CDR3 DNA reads TGTGCCAGCAGCTATAACAGGGCCACTGAAGCTTTCTTT. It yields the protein CASSYNRATEAFF.

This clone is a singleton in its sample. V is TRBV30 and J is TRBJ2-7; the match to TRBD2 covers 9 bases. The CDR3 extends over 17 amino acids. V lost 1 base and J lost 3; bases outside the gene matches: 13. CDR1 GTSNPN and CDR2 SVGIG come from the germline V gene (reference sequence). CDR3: CAWSGSFLAGTFYEQYF. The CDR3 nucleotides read TGTGCCTGGAGTGGTAGTTTCCTAGCGGGGACCTTCTACGAGCAGTACTTC.

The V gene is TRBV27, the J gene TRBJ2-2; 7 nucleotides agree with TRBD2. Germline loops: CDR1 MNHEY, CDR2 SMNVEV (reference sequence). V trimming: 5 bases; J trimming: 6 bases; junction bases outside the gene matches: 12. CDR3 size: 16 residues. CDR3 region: CASSRVGGYLSGELFF. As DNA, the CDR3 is TGTGCCAGCAGTCGGGTGGGGGGGTATTTGTCCGGGGAGCTGTTTTTT.

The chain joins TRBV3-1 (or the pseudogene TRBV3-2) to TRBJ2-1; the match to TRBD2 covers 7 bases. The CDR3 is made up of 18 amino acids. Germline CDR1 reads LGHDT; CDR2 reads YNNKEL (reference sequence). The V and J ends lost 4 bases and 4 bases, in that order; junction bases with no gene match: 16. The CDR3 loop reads CASSPTWGTGTTYNEQFF. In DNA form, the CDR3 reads TGTGCCAGCAGCCCTACCTGGGGCACCGGGACTACTTACAATGAGCAGTTCTTC.

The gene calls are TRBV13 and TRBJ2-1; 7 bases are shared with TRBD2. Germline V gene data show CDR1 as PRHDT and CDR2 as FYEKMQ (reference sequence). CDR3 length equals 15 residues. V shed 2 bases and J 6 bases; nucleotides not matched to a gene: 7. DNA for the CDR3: TGTGCCAGCAGCTTATTGCGGGAGCCCCCCAATGAGCAGTTCTTC. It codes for CASSLLREPPNEQFF. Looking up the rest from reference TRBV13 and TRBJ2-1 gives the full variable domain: AAGVIQSPRHLIKEKRETATLKCYPIPRHDTVYWYQQGPGQDPQFLISFYEKMQSDKGSIPDRFSAQQFSDYHSELNMSSLELGDSALYFCASSLLREPPNEQFFGPGTRLTVL.

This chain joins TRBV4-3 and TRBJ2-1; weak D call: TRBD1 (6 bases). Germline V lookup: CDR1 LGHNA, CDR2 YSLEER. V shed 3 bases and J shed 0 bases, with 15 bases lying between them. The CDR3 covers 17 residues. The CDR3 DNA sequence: TGCGCCAGCAGCCACGAGGGGTCGGGACACTCCTACAATGAGCAGTTCTTC. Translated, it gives CASSHEGSGHSYNEQFF.

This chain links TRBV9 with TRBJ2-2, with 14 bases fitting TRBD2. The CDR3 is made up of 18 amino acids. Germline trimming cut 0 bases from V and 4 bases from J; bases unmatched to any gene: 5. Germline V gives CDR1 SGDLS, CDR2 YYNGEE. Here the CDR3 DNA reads TGTGCCAGCAGCGTAGTCCCGGGACTAGCGGGAGCCACCGGGGAGCTGTTTTTT. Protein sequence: CASSVVPGLAGATGELFF.

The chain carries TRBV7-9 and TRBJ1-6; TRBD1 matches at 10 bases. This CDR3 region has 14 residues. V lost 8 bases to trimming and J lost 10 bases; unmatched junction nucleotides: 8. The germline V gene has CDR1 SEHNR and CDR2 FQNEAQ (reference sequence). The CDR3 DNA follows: TGTGCCAGCGGCGAGACAGGGGGCGTCTCACCCCTCCACTTT. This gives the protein CASGETGGVSPLHF.

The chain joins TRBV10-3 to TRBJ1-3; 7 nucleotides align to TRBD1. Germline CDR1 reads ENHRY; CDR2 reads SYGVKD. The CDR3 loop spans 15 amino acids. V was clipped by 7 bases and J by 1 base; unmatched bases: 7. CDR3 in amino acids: CAIIPSGGSGNTIYF. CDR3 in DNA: TGTGCCATCATTCCCTCAGGGGGGTCTGGAAACACCATATATTTT.

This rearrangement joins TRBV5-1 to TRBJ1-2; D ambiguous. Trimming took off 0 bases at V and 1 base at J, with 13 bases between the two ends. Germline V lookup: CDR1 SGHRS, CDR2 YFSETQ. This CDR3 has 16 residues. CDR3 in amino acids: CASSLDGRTYNYGYTF. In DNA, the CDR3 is TGCGCCAGCAGCTTGGATGGCAGGACTTATAACTATGGCTACACCTTC.

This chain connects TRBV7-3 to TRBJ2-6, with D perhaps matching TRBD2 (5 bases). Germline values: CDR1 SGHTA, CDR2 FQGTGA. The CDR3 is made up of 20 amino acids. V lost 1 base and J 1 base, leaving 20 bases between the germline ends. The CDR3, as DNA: TGTGCCAGCAGCTTAAACGGGAACCGTAATATAGGGTCTGGGGCCAACGTCCTGACTTTC. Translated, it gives CASSLNGNRNIGSGANVLTF. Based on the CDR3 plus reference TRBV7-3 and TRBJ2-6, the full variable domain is GAGVSQTPSNKVTEKGKYVELRCDPISGHTALYWYRQSLGQGPEFLIYFQGTGAADDSGLPNDRFFAVRPEGSVSTLKIQRTERGDSAVYLCASSLNGNRNIGSGANVLTFGAGSRLTVL.

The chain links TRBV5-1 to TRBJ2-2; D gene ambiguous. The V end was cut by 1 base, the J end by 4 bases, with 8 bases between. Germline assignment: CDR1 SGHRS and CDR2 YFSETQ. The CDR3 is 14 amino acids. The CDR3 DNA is TGCGCCAGCAGCTTGAAGAGGAGCACCGGGGAGCTGTTTTTT. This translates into CASSLKRSTGELFF.

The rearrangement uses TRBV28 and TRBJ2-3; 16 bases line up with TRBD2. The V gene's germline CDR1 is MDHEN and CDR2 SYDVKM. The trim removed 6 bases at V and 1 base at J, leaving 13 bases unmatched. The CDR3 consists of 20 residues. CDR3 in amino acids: CASSRPPGLAGGPGTDTQYF. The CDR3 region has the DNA TGTGCCAGCAGCCGCCCTCCGGGACTAGCGGGAGGGCCCGGCACAGATACGCAGTATTTT. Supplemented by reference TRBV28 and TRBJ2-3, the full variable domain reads DVKVTQSSRYLVKRTGEKVFLECVQDMDHENMFWYRQDPGLGLRLIYFSYDVKMKEKGDIPEGYSVSREKKERFSLILESASTNQTSMYLCASSRPPGLAGGPGTDTQYFGPGTRLTVL.

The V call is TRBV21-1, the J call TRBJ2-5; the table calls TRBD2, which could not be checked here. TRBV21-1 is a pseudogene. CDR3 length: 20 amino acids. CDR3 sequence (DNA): TGTGCCAGCAGCAAAACCAGGGCCCCTCTGGGGCTAGCGGGAGGAGAGACCCAGTACTTC. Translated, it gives CASSKTRAPLGLAGGETQYF.

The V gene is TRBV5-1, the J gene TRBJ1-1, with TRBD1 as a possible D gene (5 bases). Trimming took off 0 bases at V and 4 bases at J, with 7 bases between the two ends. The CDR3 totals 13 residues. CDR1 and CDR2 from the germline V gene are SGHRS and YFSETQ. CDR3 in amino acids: CASSLDRGTEAFF. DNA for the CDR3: TGCGCCAGCAGCTTGGATAGGGGCACTGAAGCTTTCTTT.

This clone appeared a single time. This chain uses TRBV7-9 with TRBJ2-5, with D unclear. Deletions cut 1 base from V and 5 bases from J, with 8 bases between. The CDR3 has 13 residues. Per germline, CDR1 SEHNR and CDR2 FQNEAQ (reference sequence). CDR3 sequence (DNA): TGTGCCAGCAGCTTAGGACATTGGGAGACCCAGTACTTC. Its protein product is CASSLGHWETQYF.

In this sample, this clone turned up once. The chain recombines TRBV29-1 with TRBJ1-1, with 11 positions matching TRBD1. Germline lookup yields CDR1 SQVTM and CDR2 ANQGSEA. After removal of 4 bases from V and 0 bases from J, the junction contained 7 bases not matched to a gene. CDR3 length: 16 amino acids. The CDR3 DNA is TGCAGCGTTGGAGGACAGGGGGCGAATATGAACACTGAAGCTTTCTTT. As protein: CSVGGQGANMNTEAFF.

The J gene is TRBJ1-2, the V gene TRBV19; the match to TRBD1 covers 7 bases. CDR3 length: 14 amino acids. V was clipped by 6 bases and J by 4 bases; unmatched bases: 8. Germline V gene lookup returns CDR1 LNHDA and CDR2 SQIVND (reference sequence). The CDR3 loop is CASRSTGKGYGYTF. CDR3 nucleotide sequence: TGTGCCAGTAGGTCGACAGGGAAGGGCTATGGCTACACCTTC.

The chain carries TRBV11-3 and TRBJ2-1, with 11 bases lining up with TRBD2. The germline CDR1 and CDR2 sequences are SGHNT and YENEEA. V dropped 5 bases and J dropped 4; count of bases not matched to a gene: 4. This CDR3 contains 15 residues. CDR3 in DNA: TGTGCCAGCAGCGTCGGACTAGCGGGTTACAATGAGCAGTTCTTC. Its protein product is CASSVGLAGYNEQFF.

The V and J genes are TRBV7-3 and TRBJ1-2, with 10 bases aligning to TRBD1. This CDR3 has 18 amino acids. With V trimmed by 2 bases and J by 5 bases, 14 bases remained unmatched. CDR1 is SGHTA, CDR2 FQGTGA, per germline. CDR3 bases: TGTGCCAGCAGCTTACGAGGGGATCCTGACAGGGGGCTTTATGGCTACACCTTC. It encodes CASSLRGDPDRGLYGYTF. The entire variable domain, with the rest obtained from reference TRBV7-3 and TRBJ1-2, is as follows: GAGVSQTPSNKVTEKGKYVELRCDPISGHTALYWYRQSLGQGPEFLIYFQGTGAADDSGLPNDRFFAVRPEGSVSTLKIQRTERGDSAVYLCASSLRGDPDRGLYGYTFGSGTRLTVV.

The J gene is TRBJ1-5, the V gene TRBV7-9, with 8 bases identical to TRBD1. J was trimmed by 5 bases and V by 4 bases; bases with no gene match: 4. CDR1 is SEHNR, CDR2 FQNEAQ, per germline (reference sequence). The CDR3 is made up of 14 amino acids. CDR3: CASSSDRGHQPQHF. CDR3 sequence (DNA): TGTGCCAGCAGCTCAGACAGGGGACATCAGCCCCAGCATTTT.

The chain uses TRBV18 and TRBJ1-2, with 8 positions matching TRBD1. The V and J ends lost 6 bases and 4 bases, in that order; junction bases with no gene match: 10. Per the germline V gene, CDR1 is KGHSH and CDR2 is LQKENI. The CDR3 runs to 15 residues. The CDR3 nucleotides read TGTGCCAGCTCCCAAGCCCAGGGGGCTTTCTATGGCTACACCTTC. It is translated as CASSQAQGAFYGYTF. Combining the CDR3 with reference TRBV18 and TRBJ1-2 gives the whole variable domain NAGVMQNPRHLVRRRGQEARLRCSPMKGHSHVYWYRQLPEEGLKFMVYLQKENIIDESGMPKERFSAEFPKEGPSILRIQQVVRGDSAAYFCASSQAQGAFYGYTFGSGTRLTVV.

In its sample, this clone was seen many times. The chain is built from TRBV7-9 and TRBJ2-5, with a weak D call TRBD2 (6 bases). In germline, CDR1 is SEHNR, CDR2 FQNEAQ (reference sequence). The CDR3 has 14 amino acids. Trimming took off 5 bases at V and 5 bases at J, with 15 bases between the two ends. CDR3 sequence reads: CASSPLTSSETQYF. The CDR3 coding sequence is TGTGCCAGCAGCCCTTTGACTAGTTCCGAGACCCAGTACTTC.

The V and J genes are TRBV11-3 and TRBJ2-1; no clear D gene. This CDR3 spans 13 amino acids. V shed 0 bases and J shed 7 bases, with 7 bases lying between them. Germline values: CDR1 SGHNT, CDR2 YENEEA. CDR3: CASSLDRVNEQFF. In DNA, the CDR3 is TGTGCCAGCAGCTTAGATCGAGTGAATGAGCAGTTCTTC.

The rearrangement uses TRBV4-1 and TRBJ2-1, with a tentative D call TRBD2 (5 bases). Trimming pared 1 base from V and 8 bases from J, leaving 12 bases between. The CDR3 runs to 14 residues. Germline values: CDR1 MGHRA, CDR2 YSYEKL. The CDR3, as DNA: TGCGCCAGCAGCCAAGTGGGCCTAGCCGATGAGCAGTTCTTC. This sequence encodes CASSQVGLADEQFF.

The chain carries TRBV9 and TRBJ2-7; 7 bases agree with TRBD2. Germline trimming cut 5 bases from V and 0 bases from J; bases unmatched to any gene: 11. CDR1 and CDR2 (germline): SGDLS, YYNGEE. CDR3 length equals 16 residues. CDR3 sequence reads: CASSPLSTSASYEQYF. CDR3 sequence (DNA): TGTGCCAGCAGTCCCCTCTCAACTAGCGCCTCCTACGAGCAGTACTTC.

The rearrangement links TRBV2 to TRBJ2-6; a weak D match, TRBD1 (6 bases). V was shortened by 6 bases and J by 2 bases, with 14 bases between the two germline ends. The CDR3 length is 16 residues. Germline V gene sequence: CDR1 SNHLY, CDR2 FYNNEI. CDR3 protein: CASSQQGSPGANVLTF. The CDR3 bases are TGTGCCAGCAGCCAACAGGGTAGTCCTGGGGCCAACGTCCTGACTTTC.